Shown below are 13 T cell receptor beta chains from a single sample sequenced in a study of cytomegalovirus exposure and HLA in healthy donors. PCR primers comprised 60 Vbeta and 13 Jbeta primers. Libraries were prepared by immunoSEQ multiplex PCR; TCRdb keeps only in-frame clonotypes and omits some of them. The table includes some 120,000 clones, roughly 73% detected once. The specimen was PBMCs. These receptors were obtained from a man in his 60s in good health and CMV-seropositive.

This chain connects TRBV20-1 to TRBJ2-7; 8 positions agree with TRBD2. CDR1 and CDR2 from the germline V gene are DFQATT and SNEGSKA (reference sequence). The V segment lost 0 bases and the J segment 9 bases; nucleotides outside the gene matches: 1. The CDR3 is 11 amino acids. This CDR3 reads CSARDREGQYF. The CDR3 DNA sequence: TGCAGTGCTAGAGACCGGGAGGGGCAGTACTTC.

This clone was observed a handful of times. The CDR3, as DNA: TGTGCCAGCTCGCGACAGTCTCAAGAGACCCAGTACTTC. Protein sequence: CASSRQSQETQYF. This chain joins TRBV18 and TRBJ2-5; possibly TRBD1 for D (5 bases). Germline-derived CDR1 and CDR2 are KGHSH and LQKENI. The CDR3 runs 13 residues. The ends were cut back, 6 bases at V and 2 bases at J, with 10 bases in the middle.

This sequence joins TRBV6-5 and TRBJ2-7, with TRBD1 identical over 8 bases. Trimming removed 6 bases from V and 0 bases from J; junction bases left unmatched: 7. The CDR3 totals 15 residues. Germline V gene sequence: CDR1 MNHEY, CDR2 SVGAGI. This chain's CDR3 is CASRTTGESSYEQYF. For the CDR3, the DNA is TGTGCCAGCAGAACGACAGGGGAATCCTCCTACGAGCAGTACTTC.

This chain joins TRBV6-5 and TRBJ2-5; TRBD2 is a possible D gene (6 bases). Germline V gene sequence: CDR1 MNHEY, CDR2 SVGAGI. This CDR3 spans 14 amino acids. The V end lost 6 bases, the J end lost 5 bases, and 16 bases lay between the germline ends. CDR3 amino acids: CASSPSLASETQYF. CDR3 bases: TGTGCCAGCAGCCCATCTCTAGCGTCGGAGACCCAGTACTTC.

The CDR3 spells CASANFGEQYF. In DNA form, the CDR3 reads TGTGCCAGCGCGAATTTCGGCGAGCAGTACTTC. The V and J genes are TRBV6-5 and TRBJ2-7; D is unresolved. CDR3 size: 11 residues. The germline V gene encodes CDR1 MNHEY and CDR2 SVGAGI. V shed 8 bases and J shed 6 bases, with 11 bases lying between them.

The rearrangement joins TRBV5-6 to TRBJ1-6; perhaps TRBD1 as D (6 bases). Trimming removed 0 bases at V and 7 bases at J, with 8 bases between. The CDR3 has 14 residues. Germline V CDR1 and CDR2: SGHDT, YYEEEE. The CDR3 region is CASSLGGHNSPLHF. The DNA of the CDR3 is TGTGCCAGCAGCTTGGGGGGGCACAATTCACCCCTCCACTTT.

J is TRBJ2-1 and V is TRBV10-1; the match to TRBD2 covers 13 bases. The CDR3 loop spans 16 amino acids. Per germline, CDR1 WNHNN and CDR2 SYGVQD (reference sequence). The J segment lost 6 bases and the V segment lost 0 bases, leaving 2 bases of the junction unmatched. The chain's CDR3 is CASSESTSGGANEQFF. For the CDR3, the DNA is TGCGCCAGCAGTGAGTCAACTAGCGGGGGGGCCAATGAGCAGTTCTTC.

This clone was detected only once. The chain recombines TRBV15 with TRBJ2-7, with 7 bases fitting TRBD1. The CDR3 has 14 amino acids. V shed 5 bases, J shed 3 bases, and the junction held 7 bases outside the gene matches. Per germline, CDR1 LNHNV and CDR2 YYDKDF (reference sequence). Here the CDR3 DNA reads TGTGCCACCAGCCCGATGGACAGGAACTACGAGCAGTACTTC. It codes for CATSPMDRNYEQYF.

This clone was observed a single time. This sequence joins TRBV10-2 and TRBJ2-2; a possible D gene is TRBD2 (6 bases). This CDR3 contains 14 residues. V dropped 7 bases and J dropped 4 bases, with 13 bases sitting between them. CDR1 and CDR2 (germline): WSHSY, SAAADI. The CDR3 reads CASTNRAGTGELFF. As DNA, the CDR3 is TGCGCCAGCACCAATCGAGCGGGCACCGGGGAGCTGTTTTTT.

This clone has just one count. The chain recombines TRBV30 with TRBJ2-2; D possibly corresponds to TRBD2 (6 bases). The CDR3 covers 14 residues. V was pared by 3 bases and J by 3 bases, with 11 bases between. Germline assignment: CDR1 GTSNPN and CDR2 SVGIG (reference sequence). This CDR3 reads CAWRGRLDTGELFF. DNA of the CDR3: TGTGCCTGGAGGGGGAGGCTTGACACCGGGGAGCTGTTTTTT.

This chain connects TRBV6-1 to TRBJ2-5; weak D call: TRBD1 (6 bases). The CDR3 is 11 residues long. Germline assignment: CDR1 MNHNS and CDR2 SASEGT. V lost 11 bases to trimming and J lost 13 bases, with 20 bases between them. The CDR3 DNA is TGTGCCGGCGAACAGGGCAAGGGTCCGTACTTC. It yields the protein CAGEQGKGPYF.

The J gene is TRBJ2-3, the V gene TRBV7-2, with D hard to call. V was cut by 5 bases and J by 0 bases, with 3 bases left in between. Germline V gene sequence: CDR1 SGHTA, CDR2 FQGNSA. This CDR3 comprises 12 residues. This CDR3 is CASSPSTDTQYF. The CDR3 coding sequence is TGTGCCAGCAGCCCTAGCACAGATACGCAGTATTTT.

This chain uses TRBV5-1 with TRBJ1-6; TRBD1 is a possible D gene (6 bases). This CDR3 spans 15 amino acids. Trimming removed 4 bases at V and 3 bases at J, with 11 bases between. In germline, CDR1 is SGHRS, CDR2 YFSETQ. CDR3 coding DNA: TGCGCCAGCAGCATCGGGACACTCTATAATTCACCCCTCCACTTT. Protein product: CASSIGTLYNSPLHF. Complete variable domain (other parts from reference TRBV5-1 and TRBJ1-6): KAGVTQTPRYLIKTRGQQVTLSCSPISGHRSVSWYQQTPGQGLQFLFEYFSETQRNKGNFPGRFSGRQFSNSRSEMNVSTLELGDSALYLCASSIGTLYNSPLHFGNGTRLTVT.